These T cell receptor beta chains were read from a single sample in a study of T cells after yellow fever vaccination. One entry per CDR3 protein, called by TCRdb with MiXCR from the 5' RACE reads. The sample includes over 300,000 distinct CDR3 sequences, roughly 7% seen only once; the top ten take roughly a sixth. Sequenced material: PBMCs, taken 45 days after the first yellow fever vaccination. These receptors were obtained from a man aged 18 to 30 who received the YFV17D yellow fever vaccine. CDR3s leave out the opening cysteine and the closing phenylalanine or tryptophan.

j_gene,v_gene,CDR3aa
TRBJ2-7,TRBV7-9,ASSLAQRRSEQY
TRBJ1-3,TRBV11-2,ASSLFARTESSGNTIY
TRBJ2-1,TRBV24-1,ATSAPQDRGCNNEQF
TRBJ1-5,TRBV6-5,ASSTDRYSNQPQH
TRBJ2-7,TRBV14,ASSLNRGEPYEQY
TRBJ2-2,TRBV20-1,SARSSGDTGELF
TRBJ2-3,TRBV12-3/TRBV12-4,ASRPGRGSTDTQY
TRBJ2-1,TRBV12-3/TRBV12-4,ASREGTYNEQF
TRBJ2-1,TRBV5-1,ASSLGTGSRNEQF
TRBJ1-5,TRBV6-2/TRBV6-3,ASSRGTAWGQPQH
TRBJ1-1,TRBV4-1,ASSQEWGETEAF
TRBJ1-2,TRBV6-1,ASSLPGGGYGYT
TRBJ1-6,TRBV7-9,ASRPGTLRDSPLH
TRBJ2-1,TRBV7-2,ASSSRGLAANEQF
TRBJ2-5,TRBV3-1,ASSQDKGALRRQETQY
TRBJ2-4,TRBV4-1,ASSQVPTLVRNIQY
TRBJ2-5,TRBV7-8,ASSRPTSGVETQY
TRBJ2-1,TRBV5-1,ASSLGLAGYNEQF
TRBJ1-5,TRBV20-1,SARDYSRDNQPQH
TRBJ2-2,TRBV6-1,ASTHRGGGELF
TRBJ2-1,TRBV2,ASKGEGDEQF
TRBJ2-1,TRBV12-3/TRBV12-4,ASRESGGFYNEQF
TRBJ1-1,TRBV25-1,ASSMGGYTEAF
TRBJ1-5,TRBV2,ASSPTLSNQPQH
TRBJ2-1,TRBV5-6,ASSPLGGEEF
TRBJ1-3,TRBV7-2,ASSSTGQGNTIY
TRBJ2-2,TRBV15,ATHPGSGQGTGELF
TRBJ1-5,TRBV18,ASSPGLREGQPQH
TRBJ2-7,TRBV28,ASKWQGHTYEQY
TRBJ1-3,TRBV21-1,ASSEGDRVSGNTIY
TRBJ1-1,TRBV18,ASSPDTAMNTEAF
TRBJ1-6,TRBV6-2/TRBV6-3,ASSLEIRVGNSPLH
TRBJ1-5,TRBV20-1,SARVFGQRGQPQH
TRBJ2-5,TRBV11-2,ASSPLGFNQETQY
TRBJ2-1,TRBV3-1,ATCKGSGTESYNEQF
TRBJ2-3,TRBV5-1,ASSWDSTSTDTQY